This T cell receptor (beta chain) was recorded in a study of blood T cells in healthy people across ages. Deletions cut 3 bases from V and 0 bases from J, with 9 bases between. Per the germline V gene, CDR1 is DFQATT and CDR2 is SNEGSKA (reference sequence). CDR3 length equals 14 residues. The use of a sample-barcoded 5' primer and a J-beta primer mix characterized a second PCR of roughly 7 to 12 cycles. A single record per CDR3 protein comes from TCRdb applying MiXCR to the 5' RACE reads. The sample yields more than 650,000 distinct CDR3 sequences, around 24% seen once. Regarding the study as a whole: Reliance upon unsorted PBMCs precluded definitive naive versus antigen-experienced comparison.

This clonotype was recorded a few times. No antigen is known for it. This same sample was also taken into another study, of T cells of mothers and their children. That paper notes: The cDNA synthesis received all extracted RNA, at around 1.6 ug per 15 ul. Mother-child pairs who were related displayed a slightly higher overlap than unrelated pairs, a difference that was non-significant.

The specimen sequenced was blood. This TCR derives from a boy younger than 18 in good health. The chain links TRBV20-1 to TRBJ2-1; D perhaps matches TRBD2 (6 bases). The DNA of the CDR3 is TGCAGTGCTAGTTTCGGGAGCTCCTACAATGAGCAGTTCTTC. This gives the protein CSASFGSSYNEQFF.